This TCR beta chain was profiled in a study of identifying expanded T cells in peripheral blood. With regard to this clone: Its specificity is unknown.

Collection occurred without any documented infections or immune events in donors. J gave up 3 bases and V 3 bases, and 8 bases lay outside the gene matches. There are 16 residues in the CDR3. Looked up from germline, CDR1 is ENHRY and CDR2 is SYGVKD. Study-wide points: Technical replicates showed roughly 1.2 changed clones; two weeks roughly 15; four weeks 19. Variance in clone template counts between approximately 2-week samples significantly increased with total template count across all healthy donors.

TCRdb keeps only in-frame clones here, not all; method: immunoSEQ multiplex PCR. The sample lists tens of thousands of clones, 84% seen once, with 15% to 20% in the top ten. Sequencing was performed on blood. The receptor comes from a person aged 18 to 70 in good health. The genes are TRBV10-3 and TRBJ1-2, with 9 positions matching TRBD1. The CDR3 DNA sequence: TGTGCCATCAGTGAAGACAACAGGGGGCCGCACTATGGCTACACCTTC. Its translation is CAISEDNRGPHYGYTF.